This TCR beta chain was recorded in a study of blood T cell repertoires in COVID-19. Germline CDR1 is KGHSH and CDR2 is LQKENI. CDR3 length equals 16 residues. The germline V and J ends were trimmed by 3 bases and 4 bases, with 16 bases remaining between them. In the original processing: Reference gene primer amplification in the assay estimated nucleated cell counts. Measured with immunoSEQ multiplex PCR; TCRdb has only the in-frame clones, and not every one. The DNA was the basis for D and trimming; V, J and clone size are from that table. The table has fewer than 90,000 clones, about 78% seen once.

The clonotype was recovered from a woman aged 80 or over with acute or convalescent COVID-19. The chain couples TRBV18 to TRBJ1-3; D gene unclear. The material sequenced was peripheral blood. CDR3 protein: CASSPWRGGTGNTIYF. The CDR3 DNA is TGTGCCAGCTCACCGTGGCGGGGAGGAACGGGAAACACCATATATTTT.